The source of this T cell receptor (beta chain) is a study of shared clonotypes between healthy human individuals. Overall study findings and caveats: Memory subsets had estimated richness that was generally smaller than that of naive subsets. Apart from blood, nothing was sampled; tissue repertoires likely differ.

This clone was detected only once. Its antigen remains unidentified. The CDR3 sequence is 16 residues long. V shed 0 bases, J shed 7 bases, and the junction held 10 bases outside the gene matches. Germline values: CDR1 SGHRS, CDR2 YFSETQ. The assay used deep level. The method was immunoSEQ multiplex PCR; TCRdb's version includes in-frame clones alone and lacks a portion of them. The repertoire consists of some 1,400,000 clones, with roughly 96% occurring once and the leading ten covering 0.95% to 1.5%. V is TRBV5-1 and J is TRBJ2-1, with 7 nucleotides matching TRBD2. The clonotype comes from a man in his thirties or forties in good health. The specimen was naive CD4+ T cells sorted from blood. This sample's subset: CD45RA+ positively selected. This CDR3 reads CASSLEFGLGRNEQFF. The CDR3, as DNA: TGCGCCAGCAGCTTGGAGTTTGGACTAGGCAGGAATGAGCAGTTCTTC. The complete variable domain, with remaining parts taken from reference TRBV5-1 and TRBJ2-1, reads KAGVTQTPRYLIKTRGQQVTLSCSPISGHRSVSWYQQTPGQGLQFLFEYFSETQRNKGNFPGRFSGRQFSNSRSEMNVSTLELGDSALYLCASSLEFGLGRNEQFFGPGTRLTVL.